The T cell receptor (beta chain) described here comes from a study of T-cell memory formation after mild COVID-19. Study-wide background: Among the donors, TCR clusters were largely specific to each donor.

From the 5' RACE reads, TCRdb called clonotypes with MiXCR, one entry per CDR3 protein. Of about 250,000 distinct CDR3 sequences detected, 15% appear once; the ten largest clones hold about 2%. This CDR3 has 17 amino acids. With 4 bases clipped from V and 12 bases from J, the junction kept 15 bases outside the gene matches. Germline V lookup: CDR1 SGHTA, CDR2 FQGNSA. What was sequenced was PBMCs or a T cell subset sorted from them (not recorded which). This TCR was sampled from an adult woman who had mild COVID-19 (a few samples of this study predate the infection). Cell type and time point are not known. This chain connects TRBV7-2 to TRBJ2-1; 13 bases are a match to TRBD2. CDR3 sequence (DNA): TGTGCCAGCAGCTCTGGATCCGGGACTAGCGGGGTGTATCGGCAGTTCTTC. It specifies CASSSGSGTSGVYRQFF.